A selection of T cell receptor beta chains follows, all from one sample in a study of CD8+ T cells in alopecia areata. TCRdb's copy holds only in-frame clones and misses some; the assay was immunoSEQ multiplex PCR. Of 140,000 or so clones in the sample, 62% were seen once. Material: CD8+ T cells sorted from blood. The receptors stem from a human donor in good health. Each CDR3 is given with its conserved first and last residue. A D gene is named only where the DNA matches it firmly. Clone size, where shown, is once, few, many, or a class for clones that have expanded.

J gene,V gene,D gene,clone size,CDR3 length,CDR3 protein,CDR3 DNA
TRBJ2-7,TRBV11-2,-,-,13,CASSLSRDYEQYF,TGTGCCAGCAGCTTAAGCCGGGACTACGAGCAGTACTTC
TRBJ2-7,TRBV15,-,few,13,CATSRGQNYEQYF,TGTGCCACCAGCAGAGGACAGAACTACGAGCAGTACTTC
TRBJ1-2,TRBV9,-,-,16,CASSVVASDGGDGYTF,TGTGCCAGCAGCGTAGTAGCCTCAGACGGGGGAGATGGCTACACCTTC
TRBJ2-7,TRBV7-8,-,few,15,CASSLPGSGSYEQYF,TGTGCCAGCAGCTTACCAGGTAGCGGATCCTACGAGCAGTACTTC
TRBJ2-7,TRBV9,-,-,14,CASSAGPAGYEQYF,TGTGCCAGCAGCGCGGGGCCTGCGGGCTACGAGCAGTACTTC
TRBJ2-5,TRBV9,-,many,10,CASSVETQYF,TGTGCCAGCAGCGTAGAGACCCAGTACTTC
TRBJ2-1,TRBV9,TRBD2,-,15,CASSQGGLAGNEQFF,TGTGCCAGCAGCCAGGGGGGACTAGCGGGAAATGAGCAGTTCTTC
TRBJ2-3,TRBV2,-,-,14,CASPLGRELDTQYF,TGTGCCAGCCCCCTCGGCCGGGAGTTAGATACGCAGTATTTT
TRBJ2-5,TRBV2,-,-,16,CASSEGVTPLRETQYF,TGTGCCAGCAGTGAAGGGGTCACCCCACTGCGAGAGACCCAGTACTTC
TRBJ1-1,TRBV29-1,-,-,15,CSVDLTATVNTEAFF,TGCAGCGTTGACCTGACGGCTACTGTGAACACTGAAGCTTTCTTT
TRBJ1-5,TRBV23-1,TRBD1,-,15,CASSLGQPGGQPQHF,TGCGCCAGCAGCCTGGGACAGCCTGGGGGTCAGCCCCAGCATTTT
TRBJ2-7,TRBV5-1,-,once,14,CASTYGGRNYEQYF,TGCGCCAGCACCTATGGGGGGAGGAACTACGAGCAGTACTTC
TRBJ1-1,TRBV2,-,-,11,CASGGRTEAFF,TGTGCCAGCGGCGGTCGCACTGAAGCTTTCTTT
TRBJ2-5,TRBV6-6,-,few,14,CASRPAGLQETQYF,TGTGCCAGCAGACCGGCAGGCCTCCAAGAGACCCAGTACTTC
TRBJ2-2,TRBV27,-,-,14,CASSQLQITGELFF,TGTGCCAGCAGCCAGCTTCAGATCACCGGGGAGCTGTTTTTT
TRBJ2-7,TRBV9,TRBD1,-,14,CASSPRTGLGEQYF,TGTGCCAGCAGCCCCCGGACAGGGCTTGGCGAGCAGTACTTC
TRBJ1-1,TRBV28,TRBD1,few,15,CASSPLDRENTEAFF,TGTGCCAGCAGTCCACTAGACAGGGAGAACACTGAAGCTTTCTTT
TRBJ2-7,TRBV29-1,-,few,13,CSVEVDTTYEQYF,TGCAGCGTTGAAGTGGACACCACCTACGAGCAGTACTTC
TRBJ2-7,TRBV19,TRBD1,few,14,CASSPRTGTYEQYF,TGTGCCAGTAGTCCAAGGACAGGAACCTACGAGCAGTACTTC
TRBJ2-7,TRBV9,TRBD2,-,15,CASSATSGSSYEQYF,TGTGCCAGCAGTGCGACTAGCGGGTCATCCTACGAGCAGTACTTC
TRBJ2-3,TRBV27,TRBD2,-,15,CASSLMAGDTDTQYF,TGTGCCAGCAGTTTAATGGCGGGAGACACAGATACGCAGTATTTT
TRBJ2-3,TRBV29-1,TRBD2,-,14,CSVDTTSVTDTQYF,TGCAGCGTTGACACCACTAGCGTTACAGATACGCAGTATTTT
TRBJ2-1,TRBV9,TRBD2,-,15,CASSASSGSLNEQFF,TGTGCCAGCAGCGCGTCTAGCGGGAGTCTCAATGAGCAGTTCTTC
TRBJ2-5,TRBV5-1,-,few,15,CASSSTPSAGETQYF,TGCGCCAGCAGCTCAACACCTAGCGCCGGGGAGACCCAGTACTTC
TRBJ1-1,TRBV7-8,-,-,14,CASSLAPGSTEAFF,TGTGCCAGCAGCTTAGCGCCGGGGAGCACTGAAGCTTTCTTT
TRBJ2-7,TRBV20-1,-,once,11,CSAREGYEQYF,TGCAGTGCTAGGGAGGGCTACGAGCAGTACTTC
TRBJ1-1,TRBV29-1,-,-,12,CSVEGDGTEAFF,TGCAGCGTTGAAGGGGACGGCACTGAAGCTTTCTTT
TRBJ2-7,TRBV29-1,TRBD2,-,17,CSVEDRTSGRTSYEQYF,TGCAGCGTTGAAGACCGGACTAGCGGGAGGACCTCCTACGAGCAGTACTTC
TRBJ2-1,TRBV29-1,TRBD2,few,15,CSVEGFLAGGHEQFF,TGCAGCGTTGAAGGTTTCCTAGCGGGAGGGCATGAGCAGTTCTTC
TRBJ2-7,TRBV7-9,-,-,13,CASSLGERNEQYF,TGTGCCAGCAGCTTAGGAGAAAGAAACGAGCAGTACTTC
TRBJ1-1,TRBV2,-,-,13,CASSQSPKAEAFF,TGTGCCAGCAGCCAAAGCCCTAAAGCGGAAGCTTTCTTT